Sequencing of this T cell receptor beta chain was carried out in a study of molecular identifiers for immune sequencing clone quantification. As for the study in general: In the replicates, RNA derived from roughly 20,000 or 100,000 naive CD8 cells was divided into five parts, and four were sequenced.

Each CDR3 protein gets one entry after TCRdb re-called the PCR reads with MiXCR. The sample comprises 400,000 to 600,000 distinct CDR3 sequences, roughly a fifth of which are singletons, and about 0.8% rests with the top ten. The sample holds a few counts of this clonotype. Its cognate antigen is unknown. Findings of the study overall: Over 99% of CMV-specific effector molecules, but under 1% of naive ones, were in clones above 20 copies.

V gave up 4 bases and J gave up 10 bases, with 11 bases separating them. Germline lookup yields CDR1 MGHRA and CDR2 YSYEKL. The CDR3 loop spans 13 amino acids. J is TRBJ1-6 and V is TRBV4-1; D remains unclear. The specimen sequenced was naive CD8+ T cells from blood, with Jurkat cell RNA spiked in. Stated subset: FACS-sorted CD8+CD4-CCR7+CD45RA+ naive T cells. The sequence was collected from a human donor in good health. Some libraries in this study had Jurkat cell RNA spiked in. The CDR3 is CASSLQTESPLHF. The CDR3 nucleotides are TGCGCCAGCAGCCTCCAAACAGAATCACCCCTCCACTTT.